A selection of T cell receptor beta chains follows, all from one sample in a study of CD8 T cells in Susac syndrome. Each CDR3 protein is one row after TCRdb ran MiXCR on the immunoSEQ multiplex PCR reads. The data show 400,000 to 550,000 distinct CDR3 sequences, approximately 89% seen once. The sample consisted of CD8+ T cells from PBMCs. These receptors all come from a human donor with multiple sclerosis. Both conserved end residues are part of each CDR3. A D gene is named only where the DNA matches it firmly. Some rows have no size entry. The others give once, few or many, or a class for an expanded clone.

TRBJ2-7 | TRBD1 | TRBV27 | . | TGTGCCAGCAGTTTAGCCAGGGGGAGCTACGAGCAGTACTTC | CASSLARGSYEQYF
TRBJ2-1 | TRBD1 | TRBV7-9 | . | TGTGCCAGCAGCGGGGAGGGACAGGGGATCTCCTACAATGAGCAGCTCTTC | CASSGEGQGISYNEQLF
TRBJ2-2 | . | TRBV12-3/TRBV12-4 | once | TGTGCCAGCAGTTTAGACAGTACGATGATGGCCGGGGTCACCGGGGAGCTGTTTTTT | CASSLDSTMMAGVTGELFF
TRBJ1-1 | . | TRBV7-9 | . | TGTGCCAGCAGCCCCACCCTTGGGGGAGAAGCTTTCTTT | CASSPTLGGEAFF
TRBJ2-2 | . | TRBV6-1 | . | TGTGCCAGCAGCCCGGTGATATTTAATGCGGGTACCCTCGCGAACGGTGAGGAGCTGTTTTTT | CASSPVIFNAGTLANGEELFF
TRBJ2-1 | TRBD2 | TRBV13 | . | TGTGCCAGCAGCACCTCTGGGGGACTAGAGCAGTTCTTC | CASSTSGGLEQFF
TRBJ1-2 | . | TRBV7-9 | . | TGTGCCAGCAGCCCCCTGGGGGGCGAAGACTATGGCTACACCTTC | CASSPLGGEDYGYTF
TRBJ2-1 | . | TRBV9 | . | TGTGCCAGCAGCACCCGTAGCGGCAGCTCCTACAATGAGCAGTTCTTC | CASSTRSGSSYNEQFF
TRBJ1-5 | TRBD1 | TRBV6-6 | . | TGTGCCAGCAGTCTGCCCGGGACAGGATTCAATCAGCCCCAGCATTTT | CASSLPGTGFNQPQHF
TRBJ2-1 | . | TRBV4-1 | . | TGCGCCAGCAGCCAAGAAACGAGCTCCTACAATGAGCAGTTCTTC | CASSQETSSYNEQFF
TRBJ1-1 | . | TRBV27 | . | TGTGCCAGCAGTCCCCGGCACACTAACACTGAAGCTTTCTTT | CASSPRHTNTEAFF
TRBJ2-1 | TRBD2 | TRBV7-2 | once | TGTGCCAGCAGCTTACGACTAGCGGGGCGACGGAATGAGCAGTTCTTC | CASSLRLAGRRNEQFF
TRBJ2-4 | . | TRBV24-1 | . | TGTGCCACCAGTGATTCGGGCAGTCCAAACATTCAGTACTTC | CATSDSGSPNIQYF
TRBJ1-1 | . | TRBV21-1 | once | TGTGCCAGCAGCAACATGGCGACAGGGGGTTCGGGCACTGAAGCTTTCTTT | CASSNMATGGSGTEAFF
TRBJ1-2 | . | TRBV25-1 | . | TGTGCCAGCGCCTCCGGGACAATCTATGGCTACACCTTC | CASASGTIYGYTF
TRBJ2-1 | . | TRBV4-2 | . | TGTGCCAGCAGCCAAGGTACGGGCAATGAGCAGTTCTTC | CASSQGTGNEQFF
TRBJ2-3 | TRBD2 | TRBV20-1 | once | TGCAGTGCTAGAGTACTGGCGGGAGGGGGAGATACGCAGTATTTT | CSARVLAGGGDTQYF
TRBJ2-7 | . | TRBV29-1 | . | TGCAGCGCAGAGGGAGGGACAGGCTACGAGCAGTACTTC | CSAEGGTGYEQYF
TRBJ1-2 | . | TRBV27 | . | TGTGCCAGCAGTTTATCTGGGAGCCCTAACTATGGCTACACCTTC | CASSLSGSPNYGYTF
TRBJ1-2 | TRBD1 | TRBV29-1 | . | TGCAGCGTCGTTACTACTGGACAGGGTAGCTATGGCTACACCTTC | CSVVTTGQGSYGYTF
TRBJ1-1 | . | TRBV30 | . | TGTGCCTGGAGCTACGGGGTGAACACTGAAGCTTTCTTT | CAWSYGVNTEAFF
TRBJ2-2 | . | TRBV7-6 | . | TGTGCCAGCAGCTCCAATGACGGGGAGCTGTTTTTT | CASSSNDGELFF